The 10 T cell receptor beta chains given below trace back to one sample, sequenced in a study of T cell clonotyping in hematopoietic cell transplantation. Regarding time point: recipient sample about 28 days before transplant, after cytoreduction. Only in-frame clones appear in the TCRdb table, and some are missing; sequencing was by immunoSEQ multiplex PCR. The profile shows approximately 41,000 clones, roughly 85% of them singletons. This specimen was peripheral blood mononuclear cells, taken before stem cell transplant. Receptors originate from a man between 60 and 75 years old with acute myeloid leukemia. Some clones in this sample may be carry-over from other donors' samples.

This chain links TRBV7-9 with TRBJ1-2; D remains unclear. Per the germline V gene, CDR1 is SEHNR and CDR2 is FQNEAQ (reference sequence). V lost 3 bases to trimming and J lost 1 base, with 6 bases between them. The CDR3 is 13 amino acids. In DNA form, the CDR3 reads TGTGCCAGCAGCTTCCAGAATAACTATGGCTACACCTTC. As protein: CASSFQNNYGYTF.

This chain joins TRBV2 and TRBJ1-5, with TRBD1 matching over 8 bases. Germline loops: CDR1 SNHLY, CDR2 FYNNEI. V lost 2 bases and J lost 3; bases outside the gene matches: 0. This CDR3 is 14 amino acids long. The CDR3 DNA reads TGTGCCAGCAGTGAACAGGGGGCCAATCAGCCCCAGCATTTT. Protein: CASSEQGANQPQHF.

The chain recombines TRBV6-4 with TRBJ2-3; 14 bases align to TRBD2. The V gene end was trimmed by 0 bases and the J gene end by 4 bases; junction bases not matched to a gene: 3. Germline CDR1 reads MRHNA; CDR2 reads SNTAGT. The CDR3 is made up of 17 amino acids. The CDR3 protein is CASSDSGTSGGSDTQYF. The CDR3 nucleotides read TGTGCCAGCAGTGACTCGGGGACTAGCGGGGGTTCAGATACGCAGTATTTT.

This sequence joins TRBV13 and TRBJ1-1; TRBD1 is a possible D gene (5 bases). Looked up from germline, CDR1 is PRHDT and CDR2 is FYEKMQ (reference sequence). The V end was cut by 5 bases, the J end by 7 bases, with 11 bases between. This CDR3 is 12 amino acids long. CDR3 bases: TGTGCCAGCAGCCGGGGGATAGATGAAGCTTTCTTT. Protein sequence: CASSRGIDEAFF.

This chain links TRBV29-1 with TRBJ2-7; TRBD1 agrees at 9 bases. V shed 4 bases and J 5 bases; nucleotides not matched to a gene: 6. This CDR3 is built from 13 residues. CDR1 and CDR2 from the germline V gene are SQVTM and ANQGSEA. The CDR3 DNA follows: TGCAGCGTTGTTCCACAGGGGGCTAACGAGCAGTACTTC. It is translated as CSVVPQGANEQYF.

This clone has more than one count but fewer than ten. The J gene is TRBJ1-1, the V gene TRBV12-5; D perhaps matches TRBD1 (5 bases). V lost 2 bases and J lost 4, with 20 bases in between. The CDR3 is made up of 17 amino acids. Germline CDR1 is LGHNT and CDR2 is FRNRAP. In DNA form, the CDR3 reads TGTGCTAGTGGTTTGTATATAACCCCGAAGGGGAGCACTGAAGCTTTCTTT. It encodes CASGLYITPKGSTEAFF.

The chain links TRBV28 to TRBJ1-1, with TRBD1 matching 8 bases. This CDR3 comprises 14 residues. From germline, CDR1 is MDHEN and CDR2 SYDVKM. Unmatched junction bases numbered 10, after V lost 3 bases and J lost 10 bases. The CDR3 DNA is TGTGCCAGCAGTTTCCAGCAGGGGGCCTGGGGAGCTTTCTTT. Amino acids: CASSFQQGAWGAFF.

This chain links TRBV7-2 with TRBJ1-5; D is ambiguous. V was clipped by 1 base and J by 2 bases, with 12 bases between them. Germline CDR1 and CDR2: SGHTA and FQGNSA. This CDR3 is 16 amino acids long. CDR3 sequence: CASSLEGRLGNQPQHF. In DNA, the CDR3 is TGTGCCAGCAGCTTAGAAGGCAGATTGGGCAATCAGCCCCAGCATTTT.

The table lists this clone with a count of one. This chain uses TRBV11-2 with TRBJ1-3; D call uncertain. Germline assignment: CDR1 SGHAT and CDR2 FQNNGV. This CDR3 region has 13 residues. Trimming took 1 base from V and 4 from J, leaving 5 bases between them. The CDR3 loop is CASSLGIGNTIYF. CDR3 coding DNA: TGTGCCAGCAGCTTAGGTATAGGAAACACCATATATTTT.

The rearrangement uses TRBV5-1 and TRBJ1-1; the match to TRBD1 covers 8 bases. After removal of 4 bases from V and 3 bases from J, the junction contained 8 bases not matched to a gene. This CDR3 spans 15 amino acids. The germline V gene encodes CDR1 SGHRS and CDR2 YFSETQ. The CDR3 DNA sequence: TGCGCCAGCAGCAAAACACAGGGGGGGGACACTGAAGCTTTCTTT. Residues: CASSKTQGGDTEAFF.